Below are 27 T cell receptor beta chains sequenced from a single sample in a study of technical replicates of blood from a handful of donors. Only in-frame clones appear in the TCRdb table, and some are missing; sequencing was by immunoSEQ multiplex PCR. Of about 18,000 clones in the sample, 82% were seen once. Sequencing input: PBMCs. The receptor source for this set is a human donor in good health. Some clones in this sample may be carry-over from other donors' samples.

This chain connects TRBV10-2 to TRBJ1-1, with 9 bases aligning to TRBD1. V was clipped by 2 bases and J by 3 bases; unmatched bases: 1. The germline gives CDR1 WSHSY, CDR2 SAAADI. The CDR3 is 14 residues long. CDR3 residues: CASSEDRGYTEAFF. In nucleotides, the CDR3 is TGCGCCAGCAGTGAGGACAGGGGGTACACTGAAGCTTTCTTT.

The chain links TRBV10-2 to TRBJ1-3; the match to TRBD1 covers 7 bases. V lost 6 bases, J lost 2 bases, and 7 bases stayed unmatched. This CDR3 comprises 15 residues. The V gene's germline CDR1 is WSHSY and CDR2 SAAADI. The CDR3 DNA reads TGCGCCAGCAGAGCGCAGACAGGGACTGGAAACACCATATATTTT. This gives the protein CASRAQTGTGNTIYF.

This chain connects TRBV15 to TRBJ2-1; D uncertain. Per the germline V gene, CDR1 is LNHNV and CDR2 is YYDKDF (reference sequence). Trimming took 4 bases from V and 10 from J, leaving 14 bases between them. The CDR3 consists of 13 residues. The CDR3 loop is CATSNNPTVEQFF. CDR3 bases: TGTGCCACCAGCAACAATCCAACAGTCGAGCAGTTCTTC.

The rearrangement links TRBV30 to TRBJ1-5, with D possibly being TRBD1 (5 bases). Trimming cost V 1 base and J 5 bases, with 9 bases left between them. CDR1 and CDR2 from the germline V gene are GTSNPN and SVGIG (reference sequence). This CDR3 comprises 13 residues. The CDR3 spells CAWSGQHDQPQHF. CDR3 nucleotide sequence: TGTGCCTGGAGTGGACAGCACGATCAGCCCCAGCATTTT.

V is TRBV27 and J is TRBJ2-1; weak D call: TRBD2 (6 bases). The CDR3 spans 12 residues. CDR1 MNHEY and CDR2 SMNVEV come from the germline V gene (reference sequence). Trimming stripped 6 bases from V and 7 bases from J, with 10 bases between. CDR3 sequence reads: CASRGLRNEQFF. The CDR3 nucleotides read TGTGCCAGCAGAGGACTACGGAATGAGCAGTTCTTC.

The chain is built from TRBV18 and TRBJ2-7; a weak D match, TRBD1 (6 bases). Per the germline V gene, CDR1 is KGHSH and CDR2 is LQKENI. Trimming shortened V by 1 base and J by 3 bases, and 7 bases separated the two germline ends. The CDR3 length is 13 residues. CDR3 protein: CASSPRGGYEQYF. CDR3 nucleotides: TGTGCCAGCTCACCACGAGGGGGCTACGAGCAGTACTTC.

The rearrangement joins TRBV2 to TRBJ1-1; 7 bases map to TRBD1. V lost 4 bases, J lost 5 bases, and 4 bases stayed unmatched. Germline V CDR1 and CDR2: SNHLY, FYNNEI. This CDR3 region has 13 residues. Here the CDR3 reads CASSGNRGTEAFF. The DNA for the CDR3 is TGTGCCAGCAGTGGTAACAGGGGAACTGAAGCTTTCTTT.

This clone was seen only a few times. This chain uses TRBV28 with TRBJ2-7, with TRBD2 identical over 7 bases. V trimming: 7 bases; J trimming: 2 bases; junction bases outside the gene matches: 11. This CDR3 is built from 15 residues. Germline lookup yields CDR1 MDHEN and CDR2 SYDVKM. The CDR3 nucleotides are TGTGCCAGCACTACGGCGGCGGGAGTCGCCTACGAGCAGTACTTC. Translating it yields CASTTAAGVAYEQYF.

This sequence joins TRBV2 and TRBJ2-1; D gene unclear. The V gene lost 6 bases and the J gene lost 6 bases, with 12 bases spanning the gap. The CDR3 totals 13 residues. CDR1 SNHLY and CDR2 FYNNEI come from the germline V gene. DNA for the CDR3: TGTGCCAGCAGCCAGGATATTAGCAATGAGCAGTTCTTC. It is translated as CASSQDISNEQFF.

This chain uses TRBV11-2 with TRBJ2-1; 9 nucleotides match TRBD1. J was trimmed by 7 bases and V by 3 bases; bases with no gene match: 1. This CDR3 has 13 residues. CDR1 and CDR2 from the germline V gene are SGHAT and FQNNGV. The CDR3, as DNA: TGTGCCAGCAGCTTTGACAGGGGGAATGAGCAGTTCTTC. It encodes CASSFDRGNEQFF.

The rearrangement uses TRBV19 and TRBJ2-2; D might be TRBD2 (6 bases). Trimming left V 7 bases short and J 5 bases short, with 20 bases between. The CDR3 loop spans 16 amino acids. The germline gives CDR1 LNHDA, CDR2 SQIVND (reference sequence). The CDR3 loop is CASTSSLGSLTGELFF. The CDR3 bases are TGTGCCAGTACCTCCTCCCTCGGGAGTTTGACCGGGGAGCTGTTTTTT.

V usage is TRBV5-1 and J usage is TRBJ2-3; TRBD2 matches at 7 bases. The CDR3 runs 15 residues. Germline V gives CDR1 SGHRS, CDR2 YFSETQ. The V and J ends lost 0 bases and 2 bases, in that order; junction bases with no gene match: 3. Here the CDR3 reads CASSLDGRTTDTQYF. CDR3 nucleotide sequence: TGCGCCAGCAGCTTGGACGGGAGGACCACAGATACGCAGTATTTT.

This clone was picked up a small number of times. The chain has TRBV4-1 and TRBJ1-4; 7 bases fit TRBD1. Germline lookup yields CDR1 MGHRA and CDR2 YSYEKL. The CDR3 contains 16 residues. Trimming at V came to 2 bases and at J to 6 bases, leaving 9 bases not matched to a gene. Here the CDR3 reads CASSQPLGQGDEKLFF. The CDR3 nucleotides are TGCGCCAGCAGCCAACCCCTCGGGCAGGGGGATGAAAAACTGTTTTTT.

V is TRBV2 and J is TRBJ2-2; TRBD2 is a possible D gene (5 bases). V lost 1 base and J lost 0, with 6 bases in between. The germline CDR1 and CDR2 sequences are SNHLY and FYNNEI. The CDR3 sequence is 15 residues long. The DNA for the CDR3 is TGTGCCAGCAGTGAAGATAGCGCGAACACCGGGGAGCTGTTTTTT. Protein product: CASSEDSANTGELFF.

The chain recombines TRBV5-1 with TRBJ1-4; D may be TRBD1 (6 bases). The germline CDR1 and CDR2 sequences are SGHRS and YFSETQ. The CDR3 is made up of 15 amino acids. V lost 4 bases and J lost 6, with 16 bases in between. CDR3 sequence reads: CASSPQGREDEKLFF. CDR3 nucleotides: TGCGCCAGCAGCCCCCAGGGGCGAGAGGATGAAAAACTGTTTTTT.

This clone has just one count. J is TRBJ2-3 and V is TRBV27, with 12 bases matching TRBD2. V lost 6 bases and J lost 2; bases outside the gene matches: 6. The germline CDR1 and CDR2 sequences are MNHEY and SMNVEV (reference sequence). This CDR3 comprises 16 residues. As DNA, the CDR3 is TGTGCCAGCAGACTAGCGGGAGGACCTTTCACAGATACGCAGTATTTT. Its protein is CASRLAGGPFTDTQYF.

This rearrangement joins TRBV10-3 to TRBJ2-3; D gene unclear. The CDR3 is 16 amino acids. Germline assignment: CDR1 ENHRY and CDR2 SYGVKD. The V gene lost 2 bases and the J gene lost 0 bases, with 12 bases spanning the gap. In nucleotides, the CDR3 is TGTGCCATCAGTGAGGGAGCAGCATTTAGCACAGATACGCAGTATTTT. Its translation is CAISEGAAFSTDTQYF.

The chain carries TRBV19 and TRBJ1-3, with a tentative D call TRBD1 (6 bases). CDR3 length: 15 amino acids. Germline lookup yields CDR1 LNHDA and CDR2 SQIVND (reference sequence). V was shortened by 7 bases and J by 5 bases, with 18 bases between the two germline ends. The DNA of the CDR3 is TGTGCCAGTACCTCTACAGGGTTGATAAGAAACACCATATATTTT. This translates into CASTSTGLIRNTIYF.

The CDR3 DNA reads TGTGCCAGCAGCTTAGCGTCCGGGACTCAATTCTCCTACGAGCAGTACTTC. Protein sequence: CASSLASGTQFSYEQYF. The genes are TRBV7-6 and TRBJ2-7, with D maybe TRBD2 (6 bases). Germline values: CDR1 SGHVS, CDR2 FNYEAQ. This CDR3 is 17 amino acids long. The V gene lost 0 bases and the J gene lost 0 bases, with 15 bases spanning the gap.

The chain joins TRBV10-3 to TRBJ2-7, with D possibly being TRBD1 (6 bases). V lost 10 bases, J lost 0 bases, and 16 bases lay in between. From germline, CDR1 is ENHRY and CDR2 SYGVKD. CDR3 length equals 14 residues. CDR3 protein: CATTMDSTSYEQYF. The CDR3 DNA follows: TGTGCCACCACTATGGACAGTACCTCCTACGAGCAGTACTTC.

Only a few counts were recorded for this clone. The chain uses TRBV10-3 and TRBJ1-5; the match to TRBD1 covers 7 bases. Losses at the gene ends were 0 bases for V and 7 bases for J; bases not matched to a gene: 6. This CDR3 has 15 amino acids. Per germline, CDR1 ENHRY and CDR2 SYGVKD. The CDR3 sequence: CAISESRQGEQPQHF. The CDR3, as DNA: TGTGCCATCAGTGAGTCACGACAGGGAGAACAGCCCCAGCATTTT.

The V call is TRBV28, the J call TRBJ2-7; D is undetermined. The germline V gene has CDR1 MDHEN and CDR2 SYDVKM. The V and J ends lost 3 bases and 6 bases respectively, with 12 bases between them. CDR3 length: 13 amino acids. The CDR3 sequence: CASSLVRFGEQYF. The DNA for the CDR3 is TGTGCCAGCAGTTTGGTCAGGTTTGGCGAGCAGTACTTC.

The rearrangement joins TRBV5-8 to TRBJ2-5; D is possibly TRBD1 (5 bases). Germline CDR1 is SGHTS and CDR2 is YDEGEE. V lost 2 bases to trimming and J lost 5 bases, with 13 bases between them. CDR3 size: 14 residues. The CDR3 protein is CASSFEAGWETQYF. Written as DNA, the CDR3 is TGTGCCAGCAGCTTCGAGGCAGGGTGGGAGACCCAGTACTTC.

The chain carries TRBV10-1 and TRBJ2-7, with TRBD2 matching over 10 bases. V trimming: 2 bases; J trimming: 3 bases; junction bases outside the gene matches: 1. Germline V gives CDR1 WNHNN, CDR2 SYGVQD (reference sequence). This CDR3 has 14 residues. The CDR3 here is CASSERTSGYEQYF. CDR3 DNA sequence: TGCGCCAGCAGTGAGAGGACTAGCGGCTACGAGCAGTACTTC.

The chain couples TRBV2 to TRBJ2-7, with a weak D call TRBD1 (6 bases). Trimming removed 3 bases from V and 4 bases from J, with 10 bases in between. This CDR3 region has 13 residues. Germline CDR1 and CDR2: SNHLY and FYNNEI. The CDR3 bases are TGTGCCAGCAGTGAGGTGCAGGGGTACGAGCAGTACTTC. The encoded protein is CASSEVQGYEQYF.

This chain joins TRBV12-5 and TRBJ2-7; 9 bases map to TRBD1. The CDR3 length is 14 residues. The germline V gene encodes CDR1 LGHNT and CDR2 FRNRAP. J gave up 4 bases and V 6 bases, and 7 bases lay outside the gene matches. The DNA for the CDR3 is TGTGCTAGTGGAAAGGGACAGGGCGGATACGAGCAGTACTTC. Translation gives CASGKGQGGYEQYF.

This chain links TRBV19 with TRBJ2-3; TRBD2 aligns across 9 bases. The CDR3 covers 16 residues. Germline V gives CDR1 LNHDA, CDR2 SQIVND (reference sequence). With 3 bases clipped from V and 1 base from J, the junction kept 5 bases outside the gene matches. CDR3 DNA: TGTGCCAGTAGTATGGGACTAGCCCCCCGCACAGATACGCAGTATTTT. The encoded protein is CASSMGLAPRTDTQYF.